The 16 T cell receptor beta chains below come from one sample, sequenced in a study of blood T cells in healthy people across ages. A second PCR of about 7 to 12 cycles used a sample-barcoded 5' primer and a J-beta primer mix. TCRdb analysed the 5' RACE reads with MiXCR anew, one entry per CDR3 protein. The sample lists roughly 1,000,000 distinct CDR3 sequences, 25% occurring once. These records were also assigned to another study, of T cells of mothers and their children.

The sequenced sample was blood. The source of these receptors is a girl aged 2 to 10 in good health.

This chain links TRBV5-1 with TRBJ2-3; D is perhaps TRBD2 (5 bases). With 0 bases removed from V and 0 bases from J, the gap between germline ends came to 17 bases. The CDR3 sequence is 18 residues long. Germline CDR1 reads SGHRS; CDR2 reads YFSETQ. In DNA, the CDR3 is TGCGCCAGCAGCTTGGATTATCTGCGAGCGGAGAGCACAGATACGCAGTATTTT. It codes for CASSLDYLRAESTDTQYF.

This clonotype has only a few counts. V gene TRBV29-1 combines with J gene TRBJ2-1; the match to TRBD2 covers 12 bases. V shed 3 bases, J shed 0 bases, and the junction held 6 bases outside the gene matches. CDR3 length: 17 residues. Germline V CDR1 and CDR2: SQVTM, ANQGSEA. CDR3 region: CSVDTLAGGSSYNEQFF. CDR3 nucleotide sequence: TGCAGCGTTGATACGCTAGCGGGGGGGAGCTCCTACAATGAGCAGTTCTTC.

There are a few counts of this clonotype. The J gene is TRBJ1-2, the V gene TRBV7-9, with 9 bases identical to TRBD1. The CDR3 is made up of 13 amino acids. J gave up 6 bases and V 5 bases, and 4 bases lay outside the gene matches. CDR1 and CDR2 from the germline V gene are SEHNR and FQNEAQ (reference sequence). The chain's CDR3 is CASSKGQGHGYTF. The CDR3 DNA reads TGTGCCAGCAGCAAGGGACAGGGTCATGGCTACACCTTC.

This sequence joins TRBV2 and TRBJ1-2; TRBD1 might be the D (5 bases). The CDR3 totals 14 residues. Per germline, CDR1 SNHLY and CDR2 FYNNEI. V lost 11 bases and J 4 bases, leaving 20 bases between the germline ends. The CDR3 bases are TGTGCCCAGCAAAGGGCAGGGCCTTCCTATGGCTACACCTTC. Amino acids: CAQQRAGPSYGYTF.

This chain uses TRBV25-1 with TRBJ1-1; 7 positions match TRBD1. CDR3 length equals 17 residues. The V gene end was trimmed by 0 bases and the J gene end by 0 bases; junction bases not matched to a gene: 7. The V gene's germline CDR1 is MGHDK and CDR2 SYGVNS. The CDR3 sequence is CASSEYDRAEVNTEAFF. DNA of the CDR3: TGTGCCAGCAGTGAATATGACAGGGCGGAGGTGAACACTGAAGCTTTCTTT.

The V and J genes are TRBV12-3 or TRBV12-4 and TRBJ2-5; D remains ambiguous. The J call may be incorrect, as the DNA end agrees better with TRBJ2-7. The CDR3 runs to 16 residues. The chain's CDR3 is CASSARTGLGSLEQYF. Written as DNA, the CDR3 is TGTGCCAGCAGCGCCCGGACGGGCCTGGGATCCCTCGAGCAGTACTTC.

Only a few counts were recorded for this clonotype. The V and J genes are TRBV24-1 and TRBJ2-1, with D possibly matching TRBD2 (6 bases). Trimming shortened V by 4 bases and J by 4 bases, and 16 bases separated the two germline ends. The CDR3 runs 16 residues. The V gene's germline CDR1 is KGHDR and CDR2 SFDVKD. The CDR3 region has the DNA TGTGCCACCAGTGACCCTAGACTGGGGGGTTACAATGAGCAGTTCTTC. This translates into CATSDPRLGGYNEQFF.

This clonotype was recorded a few times. The rearrangement links TRBV5-5 to TRBJ2-7; 11 bases agree with TRBD2. After removal of 4 bases from V and 4 bases from J, the junction contained 7 bases not matched to a gene. The CDR3 sequence is 15 residues long. Per the germline V gene, CDR1 is SGHKS and CDR2 is YYEKEE (reference sequence). The CDR3 loop reads CASSPVASGRYEQYF. CDR3 DNA sequence: TGTGCCAGCAGCCCGGTGGCTAGCGGGAGGTACGAGCAGTACTTC.

This clonotype was recorded a few times. The chain recombines TRBV29-1 with TRBJ2-1, with D maybe TRBD1 (6 bases). Between the trimmed V and J ends, which lost 4 bases and 3 bases, there was a span of 10 bases. Germline CDR1 SQVTM, CDR2 ANQGSEA. The length of the CDR3 is 13 residues. The CDR3 nucleotides are TGCAGCGTTGTATCAGGGGACTACAATGAGCAGTTCTTC. Translated, it gives CSVVSGDYNEQFF.

J is TRBJ2-5 and V is TRBV29-1; 7 bases are shared with TRBD1. Trimming removed 2 bases from V and 3 bases from J; junction bases left unmatched: 3. The V gene's germline CDR1 is SQVTM and CDR2 ANQGSEA. The CDR3 consists of 13 residues. CDR3 sequence reads: CSVEPGTEETQYF. CDR3 nucleotide sequence: TGCAGCGTTGAACCCGGGACAGAAGAGACCCAGTACTTC.

This clonotype was observed a handful of times. J is TRBJ1-2 and V is TRBV29-1; D ambiguous. Deletions cut 3 bases from V and 3 bases from J, with 11 bases between. The CDR3 is made up of 13 amino acids. CDR1 is SQVTM and CDR2 is ANQGSEA in the germline V gene. CDR3 loop: CSVDEGSYYGYTF. As DNA, the CDR3 is TGCAGCGTTGATGAGGGCAGCTACTATGGCTACACCTTC. Full variable domain (remainder filled in from reference TRBV29-1 and TRBJ1-2): SAVISQKPSRDICQRGTSLTIQCQVDSQVTMMFWYRQQPGQSLTLIATANQGSEATYESGFVIDKFPISRPNLTFSTLTVSNMSPEDSSIYLCSVDEGSYYGYTFGSGTRLTVV.

This sequence joins TRBV7-2 and TRBJ2-5; 7 bases are a match to TRBD2. The end of the DNA is better explained by TRBJ2-1, so the J call may be wrong. This CDR3 region has 15 residues. Germline values: CDR1 SGHTA, CDR2 FQGNSA. The CDR3 DNA reads as TGTGCCAGCAGCTTAGGCGGGGGTGATTACAATGAGCAGTTCTTC. Translating gives CASSLGGGDYNEQFF.

About this clonotype itself: The junction departs from germline at one end; a sequencing error may be responsible. V and J are TRBV19 and TRBJ2-5; D ambiguous. Germline CDR1 and CDR2: LNHDA and SQIVND (reference sequence). The CDR3 has 14 amino acids. CDR3: CAGSTLDREETQYF. The CDR3 DNA follows: TGTGCCGGTAGTACATTGGACCGGGAAGAGACCCAGTACTTC.

CDR3 region: CARKWDNEQFF. CDR3 DNA sequence: TGTGCCAGGAAGTGGGACAATGAGCAGTTCTTC. The J gene is TRBJ2-1, the V gene TRBV7-2; D unclear. This CDR3 has 11 amino acids. V dropped 9 bases and J dropped 5 bases, with 8 bases sitting between them. Per germline, CDR1 SGHTA and CDR2 FQGNSA.

This clonotype has more than one count but fewer than ten. This chain uses TRBV15 with TRBJ2-7; D gene uncertain. Germline assignment: CDR1 LNHNV and CDR2 YYDKDF (reference sequence). Trimming took off 2 bases at V and 2 bases at J, with 10 bases between the two ends. The CDR3 sequence is 14 residues long. The CDR3 coding sequence is TGTGCCACCAGCAGACCTGCGCAAACCTACGAGCAGTACTTC. This translates into CATSRPAQTYEQYF.

This clonotype showed up just a few times. The V gene is TRBV20-1, the J gene TRBJ2-5; 7 positions agree with TRBD1. The DNA end is more similar to TRBJ2-1, so the J call may be wrong. Per the germline V gene, CDR1 is DFQATT and CDR2 is SNEGSKA (reference sequence). The CDR3 is 13 residues long. CDR3 amino acids: CSAREVQGFEQFF. The CDR3 nucleotides read TGCAGTGCTAGAGAGGTACAGGGGTTTGAGCAGTTCTTC.